Below, 4 T cell receptor beta chains from the same sample are listed, as sequenced in a study of beta chain features in type 1 diabetes. cDNA synthesis used the whole RNA isolate, giving expressed TCRB sequences. Measured with immunoSEQ multiplex PCR; TCRdb has only the in-frame clones, and not every one. The table has roughly 500,000 clones, roughly an eighth seen once; the top ten hold 0.04% to 0.05%. The sequenced sample was naive CD4+ T cells from blood. These receptors came from a woman aged 18-29 years in good health.

This chain joins TRBV4-3 and TRBJ2-4; 8 positions agree with TRBD1. The CDR3 loop spans 14 amino acids. CDR1 LGHNA and CDR2 YSLEER come from the germline V gene. With 1 base clipped from V and 7 bases from J, the junction kept 3 bases outside the gene matches. The CDR3 bases are TGCGCCAGCAGCCAAGCCGCAGGGGGCAACATTCAGTACTTC. It encodes CASSQAAGGNIQYF.

This clone was detected only a few times. This chain joins TRBV11-1 and TRBJ1-1, with D tentatively TRBD1 (5 bases). From germline, CDR1 is SGHAT and CDR2 FQDESV (reference sequence). Trimming took 4 bases from V and 7 from J, leaving 16 bases between them. CDR3 length: 14 amino acids. The CDR3 loop is CASSYTGGYDEAFF. CDR3 coding DNA: TGTGCCAGCAGCTATACCGGGGGGTATGATGAAGCTTTCTTT.

There are a few counts of this clone. The V and J genes are TRBV29-1 and TRBJ1-2, with D maybe TRBD1 (5 bases). The CDR3 is 12 amino acids. V shed 4 bases and J shed 3 bases, with 9 bases lying between them. The V gene's germline CDR1 is SQVTM and CDR2 ANQGSEA. The CDR3 region is CSVGDPDYGYTF. CDR3 DNA: TGCAGCGTTGGGGACCCGGACTATGGCTACACCTTC.

The chain joins TRBV19 to TRBJ2-5, with 7 bases identical to TRBD1. The germline V gene encodes CDR1 LNHDA and CDR2 SQIVND (reference sequence). The V segment lost 5 bases and the J segment 0 bases; nucleotides outside the gene matches: 0. This CDR3 region has 13 residues. CDR3 in DNA: TGTGCCAGTAGTGGGACAGACCAAGAGACCCAGTACTTC. It encodes CASSGTDQETQYF.